This T cell receptor (beta chain) was captured by sequencing in a study of glioma-infiltrating T cells after dendritic cell vaccination. Only one count was recorded for this clone. The antigen is undetermined. The V gene's germline CDR1 is KGHSH and CDR2 LQKENI. Trimming cost V 2 bases and J 0 bases, with 8 bases left between them. This CDR3 comprises 14 residues. Clones were read by immunoSEQ multiplex PCR, and TCRdb kept only the in-frame ones, dropping some. The table records 50,000 to 65,000 clones, about 84% of them present only once. Time point given: after dendritic cell vaccination, including at tumor progression/relapse. Findings of the study overall: Higher pretreatment TIL content predicted longer progression-free time and survival.

This TCR was recovered from a human donor with glioblastoma. Sequenced material: blood, taken after dendritic cell vaccination. This chain joins TRBV18 and TRBJ2-7; unclear D gene. DNA of the CDR3: TGTGCCAGCTCACCAGAACACAGCTCCTACGAGCAGTACTTC. It yields the protein CASSPEHSSYEQYF.